These 8 T cell receptor beta chains originate from one sample sequenced in a study of T cell responses to AZD1222 COVID-19 vaccine. Sequencing was performed with immunoSEQ multiplex PCR; in TCRdb, only in-frame clones are kept and a portion is missing. The repertoire holds 100,000 to 150,000 clones, with around 83% as singletons. The starting material was peripheral blood, obtained 28 days after the second AZD1222 dose. The receptors derive from an adult who received the AZD1222 COVID-19 vaccine.

The rearrangement links TRBV29-1 to TRBJ1-3; D remains ambiguous. Germline V gives CDR1 SQVTM, CDR2 ANQGSEA. CDR3 length: 13 amino acids. Between the trimmed V and J ends, which lost 7 bases and 4 bases, there was a span of 14 bases. In DNA form, the CDR3 reads TGCAGCGATTTGTCACTGGCCGGAAACACCATATATTTT. Its protein is CSDLSLAGNTIYF.

The rearrangement uses TRBV7-2 and TRBJ2-7; possibly TRBD1 for D (6 bases). Germline V CDR1 and CDR2: SGHTA, FQGNSA. The V and J ends lost 6 bases and 3 bases respectively, with 12 bases between them. The CDR3 sequence is 13 residues long. The CDR3 loop is CASSPRQVYEQYF. The CDR3, as DNA: TGTGCCAGCAGTCCCCGACAGGTCTACGAGCAGTACTTC.

The V and J genes are TRBV28 and TRBJ1-1, with D possibly being TRBD1 (6 bases). Trimming cost V 6 bases and J 11 bases, with 22 bases left between them. There are 14 residues in the CDR3. Germline values: CDR1 MDHEN, CDR2 SYDVKM. CDR3 residues: CASSSTGFGGTAFF. The CDR3 nucleotides are TGTGCCAGCAGCTCAACAGGGTTTGGGGGTACCGCTTTCTTT.

This clone has a single count. V gene TRBV5-1 combines with J gene TRBJ2-1; the match to TRBD2 covers 9 bases. The ends lost 3 bases at V and 5 bases at J; junction bases unmatched: 6. The germline CDR1 and CDR2 sequences are SGHRS and YFSETQ. The CDR3 has 15 residues. The CDR3 sequence is CASSSIAGAHNEQFF. CDR3 sequence (DNA): TGCGCCAGCAGCTCGATAGCGGGGGCACACAATGAGCAGTTCTTC.

The chain links TRBV20-1 to TRBJ1-2, with a weak D call TRBD1 (6 bases). This CDR3 spans 11 amino acids. Germline V CDR1 and CDR2: DFQATT, SNEGSKA (reference sequence). The germline V and J ends were trimmed by 6 bases and 7 bases, with 12 bases remaining between them. CDR3 sequence reads: CSAGHGGGYTF. CDR3 sequence (DNA): TGCAGTGCGGGACATGGAGGTGGCTACACCTTC.

The chain's CDR3 is CASSLAGGGQGDQPQHF. In nucleotides, the CDR3 is TGTGCCAGCAGCTTAGCGGGGGGAGGACAGGGCGATCAGCCCCAGCATTTT. The gene calls are TRBV11-2 and TRBJ1-5; 8 bases line up with TRBD1. Losses at the gene ends were 1 base for V and 5 bases for J; bases not matched to a gene: 10. Germline assignment: CDR1 SGHAT and CDR2 FQNNGV. The length of the CDR3 is 17 residues.

The chain carries TRBV5-1 and TRBJ2-2; weak D call: TRBD2 (5 bases). CDR1 and CDR2 from the germline V gene are SGHRS and YFSETQ. The CDR3 consists of 15 residues. Trimming removed 1 base from V and 6 bases from J, with 13 bases in between. This CDR3 is CASSLSLVGAGELFF. The CDR3 nucleotides read TGCGCCAGCAGCTTGTCACTAGTCGGGGCCGGGGAGCTGTTTTTT.

The chain has TRBV7-9 and TRBJ1-3, with no clear D. CDR3 length equals 14 residues. The germline gives CDR1 SEHNR, CDR2 FQNEAQ (reference sequence). V gave up 4 bases and J gave up 3 bases, with 10 bases separating them. The CDR3 nucleotides are TGTGCCAGCAGCTCAGCGGCGGATGGAAACACCATATATTTT. Translating it yields CASSSAADGNTIYF. The full variable domain, its missing parts supplied by reference TRBV7-9 and TRBJ1-3, is DTGVSQNPRHKITKRGQNVTFRCDPISEHNRLYWYRQTLGQGPEFLTYFQNEAQLEKSRLLSDRFSAERPKGSFSTLEIQRTEQGDSAMYLCASSSAADGNTIYFGEGSWLTVV.